This TCR beta chain was sequenced in a study of CDR3 diversity in severe acne. The CDR3 contains 17 residues. Trimming left V 6 bases short and J 5 bases short, with 26 bases between. CDR1 SEHNR and CDR2 FQNEAQ come from the germline V gene (reference sequence). TCRdb used MiXCR to reprocess the PCR reads, holding one entry per CDR3 protein. The table has around 83,000 distinct CDR3 sequences, 45% to 50% seen once. The sequenced material came from blood. The rearrangement joins TRBV7-9 to TRBJ2-7; D may be TRBD2 (7 bases). The sequence derives from a male donor with severe acne vulgaris. The CDR3 loop reads CASSYDEEGGALDEQYF. The CDR3, as DNA: TGTGCCAGCAGTTATGATGAAGAAGGGGGGGCTCTTGACGAGCAGTACTTC.